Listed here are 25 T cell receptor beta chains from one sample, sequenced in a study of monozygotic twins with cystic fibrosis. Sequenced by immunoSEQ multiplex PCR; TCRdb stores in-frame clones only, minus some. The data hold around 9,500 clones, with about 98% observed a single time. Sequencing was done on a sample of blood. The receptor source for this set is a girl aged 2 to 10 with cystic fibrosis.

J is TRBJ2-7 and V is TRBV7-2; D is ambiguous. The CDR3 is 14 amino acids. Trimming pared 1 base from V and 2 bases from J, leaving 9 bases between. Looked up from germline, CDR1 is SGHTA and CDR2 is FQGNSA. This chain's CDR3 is CASSLVSSTYEQYF. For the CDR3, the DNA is TGTGCCAGCAGCTTAGTCTCGTCTACCTACGAGCAGTACTTC.

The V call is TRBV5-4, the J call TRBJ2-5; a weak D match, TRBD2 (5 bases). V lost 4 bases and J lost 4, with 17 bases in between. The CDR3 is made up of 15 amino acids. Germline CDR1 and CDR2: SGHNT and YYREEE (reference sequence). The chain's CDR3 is CASSPAPLGGETQYF. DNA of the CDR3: TGTGCCAGCAGCCCGGCACCTCTCGGAGGAGAGACCCAGTACTTC.

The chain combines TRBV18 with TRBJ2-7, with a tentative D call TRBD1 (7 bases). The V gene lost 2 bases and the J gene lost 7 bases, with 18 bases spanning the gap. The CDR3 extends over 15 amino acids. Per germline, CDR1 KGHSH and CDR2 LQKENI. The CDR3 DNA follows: TGTGCCAGCTCACCAGTGGAGGGGGCCACCGGAGAGCAGTACTTC. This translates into CASSPVEGATGEQYF. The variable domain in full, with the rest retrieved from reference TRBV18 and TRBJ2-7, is NAGVMQNPRHLVRRRGQEARLRCSPMKGHSHVYWYRQLPEEGLKFMVYLQKENIIDESGMPKERFSAEFPKEGPSILRIQQVVRGDSAAYFCASSPVEGATGEQYFGPGTRLTVT.

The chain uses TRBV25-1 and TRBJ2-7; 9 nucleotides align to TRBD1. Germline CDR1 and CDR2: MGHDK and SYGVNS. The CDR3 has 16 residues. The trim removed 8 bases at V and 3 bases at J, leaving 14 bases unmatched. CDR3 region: CASRPDIRTGDYEQYF. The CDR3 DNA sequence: TGTGCCAGCCGACCTGATATAAGGACAGGGGACTACGAGCAGTACTTC.

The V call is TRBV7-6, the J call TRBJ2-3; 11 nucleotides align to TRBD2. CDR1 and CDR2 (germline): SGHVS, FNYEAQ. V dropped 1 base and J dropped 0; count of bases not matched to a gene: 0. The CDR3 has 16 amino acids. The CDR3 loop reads CASSLGTSGSTDTQYF. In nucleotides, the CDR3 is TGTGCCAGCAGCTTAGGGACTAGCGGGAGCACAGATACGCAGTATTTT.

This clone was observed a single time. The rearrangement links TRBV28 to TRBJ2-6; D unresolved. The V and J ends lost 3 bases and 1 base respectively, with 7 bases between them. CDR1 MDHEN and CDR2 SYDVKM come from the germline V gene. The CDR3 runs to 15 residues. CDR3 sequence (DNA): TGTGCCAGCAGTTTTGGAGAATCTGGGGCCAACGTCCTGACTTTC. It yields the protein CASSFGESGANVLTF.

Here the CDR3 DNA reads TGTGCCAGTAGTATCTCGGGAAGTAACCCCTACAATGAGCAGTTCTTC. Amino acids: CASSISGSNPYNEQFF. The V call is TRBV19, the J call TRBJ2-1; a weak D match, TRBD2 (5 bases). Trimming removed 3 bases from V and 2 bases from J, with 14 bases in between. Germline V gives CDR1 LNHDA, CDR2 SQIVND (reference sequence). This CDR3 has 16 amino acids.

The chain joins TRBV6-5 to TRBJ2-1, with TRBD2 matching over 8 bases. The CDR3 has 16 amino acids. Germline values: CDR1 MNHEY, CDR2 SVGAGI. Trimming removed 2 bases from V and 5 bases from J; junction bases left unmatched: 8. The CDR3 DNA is TGTGCCAGCAGTTACGGCCCGGGAGGGAGGGACAATGAGCAGTTCTTC. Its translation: CASSYGPGGRDNEQFF.

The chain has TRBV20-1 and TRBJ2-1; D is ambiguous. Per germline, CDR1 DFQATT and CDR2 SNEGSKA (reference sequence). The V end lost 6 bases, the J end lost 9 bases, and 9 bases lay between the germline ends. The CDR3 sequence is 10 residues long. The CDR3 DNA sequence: TGCAGTGCCGTAGTGGTTGAGCAGTTCTTC. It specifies CSAVVVEQFF.

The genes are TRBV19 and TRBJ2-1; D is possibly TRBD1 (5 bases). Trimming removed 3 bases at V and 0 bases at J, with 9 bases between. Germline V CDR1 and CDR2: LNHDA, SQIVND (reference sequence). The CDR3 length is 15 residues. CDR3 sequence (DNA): TGTGCCAGTAGTATGGACACAAGCTCCTACAATGAGCAGTTCTTC. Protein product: CASSMDTSSYNEQFF.

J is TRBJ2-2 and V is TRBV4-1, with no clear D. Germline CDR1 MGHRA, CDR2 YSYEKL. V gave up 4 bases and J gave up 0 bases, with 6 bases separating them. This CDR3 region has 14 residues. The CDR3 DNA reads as TGCGCCAGCAGCCCCCAGGCGAACACCGGGGAGCTGTTTTTT. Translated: CASSPQANTGELFF.

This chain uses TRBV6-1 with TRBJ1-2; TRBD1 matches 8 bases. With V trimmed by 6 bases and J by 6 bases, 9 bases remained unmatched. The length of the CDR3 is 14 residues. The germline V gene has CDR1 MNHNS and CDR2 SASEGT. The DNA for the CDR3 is TGTGCCAGCAGAATCTTCGGACAGGGCCATGGCTACACCTTC. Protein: CASRIFGQGHGYTF.

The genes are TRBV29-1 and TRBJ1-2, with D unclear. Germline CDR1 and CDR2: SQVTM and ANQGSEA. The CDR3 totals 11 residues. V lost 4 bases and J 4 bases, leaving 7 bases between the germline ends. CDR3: CSVVQSYGYTF. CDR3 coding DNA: TGCAGCGTTGTACAGAGCTATGGCTACACCTTC.

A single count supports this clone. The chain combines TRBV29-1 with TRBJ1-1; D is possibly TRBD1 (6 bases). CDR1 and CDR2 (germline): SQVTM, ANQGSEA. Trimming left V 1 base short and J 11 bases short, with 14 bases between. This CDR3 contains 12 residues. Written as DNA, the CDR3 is TGCAGCGTTGAAGGTAACAGGGACGGGGCTTTCTTT. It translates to CSVEGNRDGAFF.

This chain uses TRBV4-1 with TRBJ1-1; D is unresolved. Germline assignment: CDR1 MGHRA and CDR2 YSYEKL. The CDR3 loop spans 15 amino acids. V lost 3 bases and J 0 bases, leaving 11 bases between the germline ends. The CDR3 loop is CASSHEDGMNTEAFF. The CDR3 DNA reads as TGCGCCAGCAGCCATGAGGACGGGATGAACACTGAAGCTTTCTTT.

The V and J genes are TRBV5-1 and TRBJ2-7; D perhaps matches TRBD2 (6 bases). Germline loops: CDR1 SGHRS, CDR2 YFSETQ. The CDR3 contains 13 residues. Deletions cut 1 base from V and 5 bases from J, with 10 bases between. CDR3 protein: CASSLTGVNEQYF. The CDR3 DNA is TGCGCCAGCAGCTTGACGGGGGTCAACGAGCAGTACTTC. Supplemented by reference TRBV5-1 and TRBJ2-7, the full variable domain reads KAGVTQTPRYLIKTRGQQVTLSCSPISGHRSVSWYQQTPGQGLQFLFEYFSETQRNKGNFPGRFSGRQFSNSRSEMNVSTLELGDSALYLCASSLTGVNEQYFGPGTRLTVT.

The CDR3 loop is CASSLRAGDEQYF. DNA for the CDR3: TGTGCCAGCAGCTTACGGGCGGGAGATGAGCAGTACTTC. The chain joins TRBV7-3 to TRBJ2-7; TRBD2 aligns across 7 bases. The CDR3 has 13 residues. Germline trimming cut 2 bases from V and 7 bases from J; bases unmatched to any gene: 5. Germline lookup yields CDR1 SGHTA and CDR2 FQGTGA.

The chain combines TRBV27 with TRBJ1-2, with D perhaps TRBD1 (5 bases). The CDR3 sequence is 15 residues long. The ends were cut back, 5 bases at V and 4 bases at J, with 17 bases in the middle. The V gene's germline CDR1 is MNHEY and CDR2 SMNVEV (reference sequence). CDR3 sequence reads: CASSPAGDSLYGYTF. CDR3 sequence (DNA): TGTGCCAGCAGTCCCGCCGGGGACTCCCTCTATGGCTACACCTTC.

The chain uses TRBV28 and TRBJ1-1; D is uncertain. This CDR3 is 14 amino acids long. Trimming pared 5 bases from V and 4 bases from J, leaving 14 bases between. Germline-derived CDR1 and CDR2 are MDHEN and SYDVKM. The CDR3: CASSPPPVGTEAFF. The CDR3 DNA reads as TGTGCCAGCAGTCCCCCGCCCGTGGGCACTGAAGCTTTCTTT.

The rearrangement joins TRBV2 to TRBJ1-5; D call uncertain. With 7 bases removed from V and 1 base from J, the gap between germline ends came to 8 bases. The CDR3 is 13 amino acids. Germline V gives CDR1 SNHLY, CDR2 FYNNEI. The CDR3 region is CASTKESNQPQHF. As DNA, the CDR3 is TGTGCCAGCACGAAGGAGAGCAATCAGCCCCAGCATTTT.

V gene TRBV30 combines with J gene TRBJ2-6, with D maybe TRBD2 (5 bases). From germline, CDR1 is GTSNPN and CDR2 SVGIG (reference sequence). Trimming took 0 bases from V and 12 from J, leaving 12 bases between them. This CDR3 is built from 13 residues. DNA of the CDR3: TGTGCCTGGAGTGTAGCTAGGGCGGGCGTCCTGACTTTC. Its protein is CAWSVARAGVLTF.

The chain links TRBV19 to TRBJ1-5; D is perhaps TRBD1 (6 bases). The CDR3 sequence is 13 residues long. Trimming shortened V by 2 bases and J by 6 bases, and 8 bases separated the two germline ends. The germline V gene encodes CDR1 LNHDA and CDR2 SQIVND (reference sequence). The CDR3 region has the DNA TGTGCCAGTAGTATATGGGGGGCTCAGCCCCAGCATTTT. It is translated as CASSIWGAQPQHF.

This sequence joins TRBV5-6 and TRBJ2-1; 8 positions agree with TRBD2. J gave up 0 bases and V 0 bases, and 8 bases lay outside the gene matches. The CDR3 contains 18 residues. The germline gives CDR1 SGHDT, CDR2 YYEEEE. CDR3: CASSLALSSGRSYNEQFF. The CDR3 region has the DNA TGTGCCAGCAGCTTGGCCTTGTCTAGCGGGCGCTCCTACAATGAGCAGTTCTTC.

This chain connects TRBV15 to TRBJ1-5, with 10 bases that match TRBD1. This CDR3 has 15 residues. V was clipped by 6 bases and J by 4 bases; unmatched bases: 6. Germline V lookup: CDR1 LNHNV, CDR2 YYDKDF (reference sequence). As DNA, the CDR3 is TGTGCCACCAGGCCGGACAGGGGGGGAAATCAGCCCCAGCATTTT. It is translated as CATRPDRGGNQPQHF.

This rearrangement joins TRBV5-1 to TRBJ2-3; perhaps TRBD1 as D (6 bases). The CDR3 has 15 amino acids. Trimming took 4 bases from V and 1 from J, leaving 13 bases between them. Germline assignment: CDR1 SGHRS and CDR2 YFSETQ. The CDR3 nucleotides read TGCGCCAGCAGCCCTGAGAACAGGGGCACAGATACGCAGTATTTT. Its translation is CASSPENRGTDTQYF.